These 15 T cell receptor beta chains came from one sample sequenced in a study of shared clonotypes between healthy human individuals (dated by TCRdb to the early 2020s). Libraries were made using the immunoSEQ multiplex PCR assay. In TCRdb, the immuneACCESS table is reduced to in-frame sequences with V and J assigned. These tables do not hold every clone; where another copy was compared, an unresolved V gene accounts for under half, and the others remain unexplained. Across this sample there are roughly 2.4 million clones, with 95% seen only once. The ten largest clonotypes hold over 0.1% of the sample. Input material: naive CD4+ T cells sorted from blood. Taken with the paper, the label for cell subset or site translates to: CD45RA+ positively selected. All receptors come from a man between 18 and 29 years old in good health.

This clone was recorded once. The genes are TRBV6-1 and TRBJ2-2; no definite D call. This CDR3 spans 12 amino acids. Looked up from germline, CDR1 is MNHNS and CDR2 is SASEGT. With 4 bases removed from V and 7 bases from J, the gap between germline ends came to 7 bases. As DNA, the CDR3 is TGTGCCAGCAGTGTAGACCTCGGGGAGCTGTTTTTT. This codes for CASSVDLGELFF.

The J gene is TRBJ2-1, the V gene TRBV7-9; 7 bases agree with TRBD1. CDR3 size: 16 residues. The V gene's germline CDR1 is SEHNR and CDR2 FQNEAQ (reference sequence). J was trimmed by 0 bases and V by 5 bases; bases with no gene match: 7. The CDR3: CASSPDRRLSYNEQFF. The CDR3 DNA reads TGTGCCAGCAGCCCGGACAGGAGGCTCTCCTACAATGAGCAGTTCTTC.

The rearrangement uses TRBV6-6 and TRBJ1-6; D is unclear. In germline, CDR1 is MNHNY, CDR2 SVGAGI (reference sequence). V lost 6 bases and J lost 7, with 10 bases in between. This CDR3 is 13 amino acids long. CDR3 DNA: TGTGCCAGCAGCCCCCAGAACAATTCACCCCTCCACTTT. It translates to CASSPQNNSPLHF.

The V and J genes are TRBV7-2 and TRBJ2-7; possibly TRBD1 for D (5 bases). Germline V gene data show CDR1 as SGHTA and CDR2 as FQGNSA. The V and J ends lost 3 bases and 2 bases respectively, with 14 bases between them. This CDR3 has 15 amino acids. The CDR3 loop is CASSFRQNNPYEQYF. The CDR3 coding sequence is TGTGCCAGCAGCTTTCGACAGAATAACCCCTACGAGCAGTACTTC.

The chain recombines TRBV18 with TRBJ2-4; D unresolved. V was pared by 9 bases and J by 0 bases, with 9 bases between. CDR3 length: 13 amino acids. Germline loops: CDR1 KGHSH, CDR2 LQKENI. The CDR3 spells CASSSIAKNIQYF. The CDR3 DNA follows: TGTGCCAGTTCCTCGATAGCCAAAAACATTCAGTACTTC.

The chain carries TRBV10-2 and TRBJ2-3; the D call may be TRBD1 or TRBD2 (6 bases each). Trimming took 3 bases from V and 11 from J, leaving 12 bases between them. The CDR3 runs 12 residues. Germline loops: CDR1 WSHSY, CDR2 SAAADI. CDR3 region: CASSEGGGMQYF. The CDR3 DNA reads TGCGCCAGCAGTGAAGGAGGGGGTATGCAGTATTTT.

Turning to this clone: This sample also contains other DNA sequences that code for the same CDR3. The V call is TRBV6-1, the J call TRBJ2-2; 7 bases agree with TRBD1. The V segment lost 6 bases and the J segment 2 bases; nucleotides outside the gene matches: 3. CDR1 and CDR2 (germline): MNHNS, SASEGT. This CDR3 is 14 amino acids long. This CDR3 is CASSGTVNTGELFF. Written as DNA, the CDR3 is TGTGCCAGCAGCGGGACAGTAAACACCGGGGAGCTGTTTTTT.

To note about this clone: Other DNA sequences within the sample encode an identical CDR3. The chain recombines TRBV28 with TRBJ2-5; a weak D match, TRBD2 (7 bases). The germline V gene encodes CDR1 MDHEN and CDR2 SYDVKM. This CDR3 has 12 amino acids. Deletions cut 6 bases from V and 5 bases from J, with 10 bases between. The CDR3: CASRQGGETQYF. The CDR3 DNA follows: TGTGCCAGCAGACAGGGAGGGGAGACCCAGTACTTC. The full variable domain, with the rest looked up from reference TRBV28 and TRBJ2-5, is DVKVTQSSRYLVKRTGEKVFLECVQDMDHENMFWYRQDPGLGLRLIYFSYDVKMKEKGDIPEGYSVSREKKERFSLILESASTNQTSMYLCASRQGGETQYFGPGTRLLVL.

The chain uses TRBV12-1 and TRBJ1-2; the D call of TRBD1 is as the table states it, not checked on the DNA. TRBV12-1 has pseudogene status. This CDR3 contains 16 residues. CDR3 nucleotides: TGTGCCAGCAGCTCTACGGGACAGCCTCCAACCTATGGCTACACCTTC. Its protein product is CASSSTGQPPTYGYTF.

The chain combines TRBV5-4 with TRBJ2-5; 8 nucleotides line up with TRBD1. Germline CDR1 and CDR2: SGHNT and YYREEE (reference sequence). V trimming: 6 bases; J trimming: 5 bases; junction bases outside the gene matches: 9. The CDR3 sequence is 14 residues long. Here the CDR3 DNA reads TGTGCCAGCACCCGAGGACAGGGCGAGGAGACCCAGTACTTC. Translated, it gives CASTRGQGEETQYF. The variable domain in full, with the rest retrieved from reference TRBV5-4 and TRBJ2-5, is ETGVTQSPTHLIKTRGQQVTLRCSSQSGHNTVSWYQQALGQGPQFIFQYYREEENGRGNFPPRFSGLQFPNYSSELNVNALELDDSALYLCASTRGQGEETQYFGPGTRLLVL.

The chain combines TRBV11-3 with TRBJ1-1, with TRBD1 matching over 8 bases. The CDR3 consists of 13 residues. J was trimmed by 2 bases and V by 6 bases; bases with no gene match: 2. In germline, CDR1 is SGHNT, CDR2 YENEEA. In DNA form, the CDR3 reads TGTGCCAGCAGGGGACAGGATAACACTGAAGCTTTCTTT. This encodes CASRGQDNTEAFF.

The chain couples TRBV5-4 to TRBJ2-6; a weak D match, TRBD1 (6 bases). Germline CDR1 and CDR2: SGHNT and YYREEE (reference sequence). Trimming left V 5 bases short and J 8 bases short, with 17 bases between. This CDR3 is built from 15 residues. CDR3 loop: CASRFQGIRTNVLTF. In DNA, the CDR3 is TGTGCCAGCAGATTTCAGGGGATAAGGACCAACGTCCTGACTTTC.

This clone was seen once. The V gene is TRBV18, the J gene TRBJ2-7; D may be TRBD2 (5 bases). Trimming stripped 0 bases from V and 3 bases from J, with 15 bases between. This CDR3 is 16 amino acids long. Germline V gene sequence: CDR1 KGHSH, CDR2 LQKENI. The CDR3 sequence is CASSPPGSPGGYEQYF. CDR3 DNA sequence: TGTGCCAGCTCACCACCGGGGTCACCTGGAGGCTACGAGCAGTACTTC.

The chain joins TRBV28 to TRBJ2-7; no definite D call. Germline V CDR1 and CDR2: MDHEN, SYDVKM. Trimming removed 7 bases at V and 5 bases at J, with 12 bases between. The CDR3 contains 12 residues. The CDR3 DNA sequence: TGTGCCAGCATGGGCAGGTTACACGAGCAGTACTTC. This translates into CASMGRLHEQYF. The full variable domain, its missing parts supplied by reference TRBV28 and TRBJ2-7, is DVKVTQSSRYLVKRTGEKVFLECVQDMDHENMFWYRQDPGLGLRLIYFSYDVKMKEKGDIPEGYSVSREKKERFSLILESASTNQTSMYLCASMGRLHEQYFGPGTRLTVT.

This chain connects TRBV6-1 to TRBJ1-4; D remains unclear. Trimming stripped 3 bases from V and 8 bases from J, with 13 bases between. The CDR3 runs 14 residues. The germline gives CDR1 MNHNS, CDR2 SASEGT. As DNA, the CDR3 is TGTGCCAGCAGTGAGTTTGGTGGTTGGGAAAAACTGTTTTTT. Residues: CASSEFGGWEKLFF.